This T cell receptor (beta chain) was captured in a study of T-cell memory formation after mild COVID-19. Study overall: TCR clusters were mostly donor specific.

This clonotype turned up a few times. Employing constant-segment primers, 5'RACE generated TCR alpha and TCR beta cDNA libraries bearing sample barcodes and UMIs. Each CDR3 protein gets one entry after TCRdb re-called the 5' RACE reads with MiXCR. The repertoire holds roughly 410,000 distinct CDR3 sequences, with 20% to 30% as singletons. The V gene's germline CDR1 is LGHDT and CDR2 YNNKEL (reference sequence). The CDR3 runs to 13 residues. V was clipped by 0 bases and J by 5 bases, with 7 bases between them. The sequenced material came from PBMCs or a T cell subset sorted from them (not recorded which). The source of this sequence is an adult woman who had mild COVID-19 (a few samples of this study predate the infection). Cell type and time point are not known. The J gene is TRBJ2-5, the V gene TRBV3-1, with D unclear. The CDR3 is CASSQEMGETQYF. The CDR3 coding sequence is TGTGCCAGCAGCCAAGAAATGGGGGAGACCCAGTACTTC.